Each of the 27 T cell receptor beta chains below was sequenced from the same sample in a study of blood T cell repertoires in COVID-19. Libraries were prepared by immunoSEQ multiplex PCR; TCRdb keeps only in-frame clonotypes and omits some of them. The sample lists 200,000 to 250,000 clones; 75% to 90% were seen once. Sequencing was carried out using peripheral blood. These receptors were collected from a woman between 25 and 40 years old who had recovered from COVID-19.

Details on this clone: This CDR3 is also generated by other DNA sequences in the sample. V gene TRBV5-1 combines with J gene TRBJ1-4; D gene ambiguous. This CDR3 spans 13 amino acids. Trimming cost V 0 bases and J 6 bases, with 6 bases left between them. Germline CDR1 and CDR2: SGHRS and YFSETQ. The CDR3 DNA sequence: TGCGCCAGCAGCTTGGGTATAGATGAAAAACTGTTTTTT. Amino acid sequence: CASSLGIDEKLFF.

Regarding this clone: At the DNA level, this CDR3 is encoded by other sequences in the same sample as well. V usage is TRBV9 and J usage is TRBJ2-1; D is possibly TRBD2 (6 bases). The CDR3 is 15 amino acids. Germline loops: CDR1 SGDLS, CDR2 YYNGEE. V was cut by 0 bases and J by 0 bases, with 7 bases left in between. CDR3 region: CASSVAGVSYNEQFF. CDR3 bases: TGTGCCAGCAGCGTAGCGGGGGTCTCCTACAATGAGCAGTTCTTC.

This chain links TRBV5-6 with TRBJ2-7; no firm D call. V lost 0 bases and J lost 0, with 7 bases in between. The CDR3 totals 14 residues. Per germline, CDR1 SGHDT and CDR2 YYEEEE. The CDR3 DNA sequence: TGTGCCAGCAGCTTGGGTCCCAGCTCCTACGAGCAGTACTTC. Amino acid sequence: CASSLGPSSYEQYF.

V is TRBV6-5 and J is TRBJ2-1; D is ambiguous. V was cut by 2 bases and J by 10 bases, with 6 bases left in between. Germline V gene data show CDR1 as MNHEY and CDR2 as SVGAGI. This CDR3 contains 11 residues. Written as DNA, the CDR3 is TGTGCCAGCAGTTACGAGGCGGAGCAGTTCTTC. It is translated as CASSYEAEQFF.

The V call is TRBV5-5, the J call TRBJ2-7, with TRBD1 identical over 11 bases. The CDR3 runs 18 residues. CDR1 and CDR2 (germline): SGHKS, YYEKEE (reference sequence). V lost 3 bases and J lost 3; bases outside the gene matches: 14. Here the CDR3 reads CASSSGDRGSMVDYEQYF. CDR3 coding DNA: TGTGCCAGCAGCTCTGGGGACAGGGGGTCGATGGTGGACTACGAGCAGTACTTC.

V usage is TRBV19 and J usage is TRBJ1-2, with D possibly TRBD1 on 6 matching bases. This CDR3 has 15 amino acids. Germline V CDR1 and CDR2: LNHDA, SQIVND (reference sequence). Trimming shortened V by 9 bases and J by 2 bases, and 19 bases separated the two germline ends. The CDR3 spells CARTGHCFENYGYTF. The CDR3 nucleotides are TGTGCCAGAACGGGACACTGCTTCGAAAACTATGGCTACACCTTC.

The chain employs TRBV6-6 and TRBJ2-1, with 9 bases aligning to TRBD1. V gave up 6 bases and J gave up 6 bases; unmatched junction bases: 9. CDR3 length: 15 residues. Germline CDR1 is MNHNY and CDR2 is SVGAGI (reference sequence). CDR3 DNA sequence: TGTGCCAGCAGACTCACAGGGGGCCCCCGCAATGAGCAGTTCTTC. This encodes CASRLTGGPRNEQFF.

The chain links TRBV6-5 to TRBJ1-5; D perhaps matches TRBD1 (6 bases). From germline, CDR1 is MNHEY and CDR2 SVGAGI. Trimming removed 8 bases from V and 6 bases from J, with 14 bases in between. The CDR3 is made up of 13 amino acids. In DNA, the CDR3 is TGTGCCAGCTTAATACAGGGTGGTCAGCCCCAGCATTTT. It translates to CASLIQGGQPQHF.

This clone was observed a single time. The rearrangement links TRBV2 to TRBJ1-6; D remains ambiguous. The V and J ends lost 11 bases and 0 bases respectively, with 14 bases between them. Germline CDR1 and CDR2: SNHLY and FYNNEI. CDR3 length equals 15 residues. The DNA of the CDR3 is TGTGCCTGCCGGCAGGCGAGCTCCTATAATTCACCCCTCCACTTT. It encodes CACRQASSYNSPLHF.

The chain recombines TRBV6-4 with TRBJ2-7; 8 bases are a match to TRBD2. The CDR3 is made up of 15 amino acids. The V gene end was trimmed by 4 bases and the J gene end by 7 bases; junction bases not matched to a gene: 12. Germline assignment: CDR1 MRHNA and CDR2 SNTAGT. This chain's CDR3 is CASSGGAGAVGEQYF. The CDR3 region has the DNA TGTGCCAGCAGTGGGGGAGCGGGGGCGGTGGGAGAGCAGTACTTC.

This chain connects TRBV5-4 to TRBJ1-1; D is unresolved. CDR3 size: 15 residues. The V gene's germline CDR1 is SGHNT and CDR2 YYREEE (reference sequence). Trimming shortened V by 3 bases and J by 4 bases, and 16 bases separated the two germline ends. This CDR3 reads CASSSPPLAVTEAFF. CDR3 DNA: TGTGCCAGCAGCTCCCCCCCACTTGCTGTCACTGAAGCTTTCTTT.

For the CDR3, the DNA is TGTGCCAGTAGTCCGATGAACCCTAGCGGCCTACAGCGGGGGCAGTACTTC. Amino acid sequence: CASSPMNPSGLQRGQYF. The chain employs TRBV19 and TRBJ2-7, with 7 nucleotides matching TRBD2. The CDR3 sequence is 17 residues long. V shed 5 bases and J 9 bases; nucleotides not matched to a gene: 22. Germline V lookup: CDR1 LNHDA, CDR2 SQIVND (reference sequence).

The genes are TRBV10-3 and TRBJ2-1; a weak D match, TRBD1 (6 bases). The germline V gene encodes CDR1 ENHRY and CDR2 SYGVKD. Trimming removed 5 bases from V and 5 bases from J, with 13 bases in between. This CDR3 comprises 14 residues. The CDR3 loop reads CAISLTGHNNEQFF. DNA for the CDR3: TGTGCCATCAGTCTCACAGGGCACAACAATGAGCAGTTCTTC.

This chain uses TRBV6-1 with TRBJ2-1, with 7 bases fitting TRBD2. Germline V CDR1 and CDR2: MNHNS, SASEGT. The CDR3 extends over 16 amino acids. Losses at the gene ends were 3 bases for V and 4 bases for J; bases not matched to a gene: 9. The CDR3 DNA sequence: TGTGCCAGCAGTGACCTGGTGGGGGGGGTATACAATGAGCAGTTCTTC. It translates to CASSDLVGGVYNEQFF.

The CDR3 sequence is CASSSQGAVGYTF. CDR3 nucleotide sequence: TGTGCCAGCAGCTCACAGGGGGCCGTGGGCTACACCTTC. The chain links TRBV3-1 (or the pseudogene TRBV3-2) to TRBJ1-2; TRBD1 matches 9 bases. V was pared by 5 bases and J by 8 bases, with 6 bases of the junction left unmatched. Germline V CDR1 and CDR2: LGHDT, YNNKEL (reference sequence). This CDR3 has 13 residues.

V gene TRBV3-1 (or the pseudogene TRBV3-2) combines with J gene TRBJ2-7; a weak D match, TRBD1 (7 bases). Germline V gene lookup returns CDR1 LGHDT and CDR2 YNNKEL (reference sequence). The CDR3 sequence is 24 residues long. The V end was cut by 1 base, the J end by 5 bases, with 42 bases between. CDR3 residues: CASSQGRRDRTALGTWNPYDEQYF. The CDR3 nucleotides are TGTGCCAGCAGCCAAGGCCGGCGGGACAGAACCGCCCTAGGAACTTGGAACCCTTACGACGAGCAGTACTTC.

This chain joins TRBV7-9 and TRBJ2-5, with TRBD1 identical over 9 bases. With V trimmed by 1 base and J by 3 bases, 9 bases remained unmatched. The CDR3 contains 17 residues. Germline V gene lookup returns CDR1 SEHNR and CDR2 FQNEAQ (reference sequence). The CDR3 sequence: CASSLVQVGTGKETQYF. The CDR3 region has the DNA TGTGCCAGCAGCTTAGTGCAAGTTGGGACAGGGAAAGAGACCCAGTACTTC.

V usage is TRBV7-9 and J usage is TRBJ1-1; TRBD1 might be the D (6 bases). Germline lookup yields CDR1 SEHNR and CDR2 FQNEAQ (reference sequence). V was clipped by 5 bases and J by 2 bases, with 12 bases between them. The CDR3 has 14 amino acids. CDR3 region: CASSEIGGNTEAFF. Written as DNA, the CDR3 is TGTGCCAGCAGCGAGATAGGGGGTAACACTGAAGCTTTCTTT.

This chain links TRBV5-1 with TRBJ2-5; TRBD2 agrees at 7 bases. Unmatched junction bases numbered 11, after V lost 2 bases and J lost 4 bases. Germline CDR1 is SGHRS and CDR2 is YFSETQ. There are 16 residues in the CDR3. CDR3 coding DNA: TGCGCCAGCAGCTTTGGGCAGCGGGGACCCGGAGAGACCCAGTACTTC. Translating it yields CASSFGQRGPGETQYF.

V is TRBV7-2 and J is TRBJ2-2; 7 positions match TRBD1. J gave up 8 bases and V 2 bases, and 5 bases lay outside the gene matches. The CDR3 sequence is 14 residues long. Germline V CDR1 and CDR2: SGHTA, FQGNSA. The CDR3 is CASSLTGETGELFF. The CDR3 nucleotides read TGTGCCAGCAGCTTAACAGGGGAAACGGGGGAGCTGTTTTTT.

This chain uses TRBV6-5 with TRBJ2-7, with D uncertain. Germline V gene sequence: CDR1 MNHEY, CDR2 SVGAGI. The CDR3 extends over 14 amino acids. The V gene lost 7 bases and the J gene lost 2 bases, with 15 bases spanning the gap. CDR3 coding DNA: TGTGCCAGCATTCCGAGCCAGGCCCCCTACGAGCAGTACTTC. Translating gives CASIPSQAPYEQYF.

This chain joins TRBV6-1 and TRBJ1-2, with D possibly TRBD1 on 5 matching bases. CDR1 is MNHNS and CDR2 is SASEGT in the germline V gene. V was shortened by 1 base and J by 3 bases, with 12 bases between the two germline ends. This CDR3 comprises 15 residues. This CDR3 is CASSEGPGVDYGYTF. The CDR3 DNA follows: TGTGCCAGCAGTGAAGGCCCGGGGGTAGACTATGGCTACACCTTC.

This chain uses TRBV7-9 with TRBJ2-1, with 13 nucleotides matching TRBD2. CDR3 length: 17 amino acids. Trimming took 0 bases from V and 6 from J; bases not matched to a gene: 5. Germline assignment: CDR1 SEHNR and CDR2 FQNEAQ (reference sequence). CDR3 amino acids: CASSLARTSGGFNEQFF. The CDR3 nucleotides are TGTGCCAGCAGCTTAGCCCGGACTAGCGGGGGATTCAATGAGCAGTTCTTC.

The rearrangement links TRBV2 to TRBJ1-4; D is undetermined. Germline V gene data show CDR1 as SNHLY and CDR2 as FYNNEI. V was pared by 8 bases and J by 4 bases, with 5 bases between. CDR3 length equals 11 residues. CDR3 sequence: CASLLNEKLFF. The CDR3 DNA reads TGTGCCAGCCTCCTTAATGAAAAACTGTTTTTT.

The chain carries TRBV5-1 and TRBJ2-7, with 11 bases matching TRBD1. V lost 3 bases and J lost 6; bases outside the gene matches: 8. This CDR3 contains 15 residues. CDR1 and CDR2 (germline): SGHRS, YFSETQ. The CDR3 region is CASSSGAGQGGEQYF. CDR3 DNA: TGCGCCAGCAGCTCCGGAGCGGGACAGGGGGGCGAGCAGTACTTC.

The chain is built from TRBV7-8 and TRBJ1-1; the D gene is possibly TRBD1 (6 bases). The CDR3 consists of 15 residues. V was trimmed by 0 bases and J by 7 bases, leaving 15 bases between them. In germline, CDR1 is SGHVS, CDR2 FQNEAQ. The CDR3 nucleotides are TGTGCCAGCAGCTTAGCACTTTACAGGGAAAATGAAGCTTTCTTT. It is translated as CASSLALYRENEAFF.

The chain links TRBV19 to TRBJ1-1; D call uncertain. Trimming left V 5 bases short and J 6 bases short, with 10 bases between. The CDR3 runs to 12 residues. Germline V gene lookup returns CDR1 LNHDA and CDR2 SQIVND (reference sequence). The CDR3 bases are TGTGCCAGTAGTTTAGGTGGCCCTGAAGCTTTCTTT. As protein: CASSLGGPEAFF.